This TCR beta chain was obtained from a study of radiotherapy plus CTLA-4 blockade in lung cancer. Background on the study: Disease control reached more than 30%, with objective responses in approximately 20%.

This CDR3 comprises 15 residues. Germline loops: CDR1 SGHAT, CDR2 FQNNGV. V trimming: 3 bases; J trimming: 3 bases; junction bases outside the gene matches: 3. The table lists this clone with a count of one. People whose metastatic non-small-cell lung cancer was chemo-refractory got focal radiation along with CTLA-4 blockade by ipilimumab. Sequenced by immunoSEQ multiplex PCR; TCRdb stores in-frame clones only, minus some. The sample lists under 110,000 clones, about 84% seen once, with approximately 2.5% in the top ten. This sequence originates from a human donor with non-small cell lung cancer that progressed on radiotherapy plus ipilimumab. Some clones in this sample may be carry-over from other donors' samples. V and J are TRBV11-2 and TRBJ1-5; TRBD1 matches at 9 bases. The sequences come from peripheral blood, collected from a patient treated with radiotherapy plus ipilimumab. The CDR3 sequence: CASSLGQGSNQPQHF. CDR3 nucleotide sequence: TGTGCCAGCAGCTTGGGACAGGGATCCAATCAGCCCCAGCATTTT.